The clone carrying this T cell receptor (beta chain) has only a few counts. The ends were cut back, 5 bases at V and 2 bases at J, with 9 bases in the middle. CDR3 length: 13 residues. Germline values: CDR1 PRHDT, CDR2 FYEKMQ (reference sequence). The data derive from a study of beta chain features in type 1 diabetes. The investigators reverse transcribed all of the isolated RNA, so they sequenced expressed TCRB transcripts. Clones were sequenced by immunoSEQ multiplex PCR, and TCRdb holds only the in-frame ones, with some missing. The table records 140,000 or so clones, roughly a tenth of them present only once.

The sequence derives from a man between 18 and 29 years old in good health. The chain combines TRBV13 with TRBJ2-5; D might be TRBD2 (6 bases). The specimen was central memory CD4+ T cells from blood. The CDR3: CASSRDSQETQYF. In DNA, the CDR3 is TGTGCCAGCAGCAGGGACTCACAAGAGACCCAGTACTTC. The whole variable domain, remainder taken from reference TRBV13 and TRBJ2-5, is AAGVIQSPRHLIKEKRETATLKCYPIPRHDTVYWYQQGPGQDPQFLISFYEKMQSDKGSIPDRFSAQQFSDYHSELNMSSLELGDSALYFCASSRDSQETQYFGPGTRLLVL.